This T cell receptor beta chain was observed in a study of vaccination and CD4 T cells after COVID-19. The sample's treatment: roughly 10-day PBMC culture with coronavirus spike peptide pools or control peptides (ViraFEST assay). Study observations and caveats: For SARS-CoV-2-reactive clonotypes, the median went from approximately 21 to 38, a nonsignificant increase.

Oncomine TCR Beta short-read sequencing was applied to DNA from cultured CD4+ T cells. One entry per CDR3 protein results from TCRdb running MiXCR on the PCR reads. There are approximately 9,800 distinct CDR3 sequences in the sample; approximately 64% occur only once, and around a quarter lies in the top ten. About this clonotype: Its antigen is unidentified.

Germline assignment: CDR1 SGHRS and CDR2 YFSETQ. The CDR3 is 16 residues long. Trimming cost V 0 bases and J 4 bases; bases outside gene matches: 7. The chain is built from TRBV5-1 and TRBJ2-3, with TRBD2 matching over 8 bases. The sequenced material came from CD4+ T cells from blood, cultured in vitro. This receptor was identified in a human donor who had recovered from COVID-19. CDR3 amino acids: CASSLGNSGAADTQYF. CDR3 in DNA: TGCGCCAGCAGCTTGGGAAATAGCGGGGCGGCAGATACGCAGTATTTT.